These 25 T cell receptor beta chains came from one sample sequenced in a study of CD8+ T cells in alopecia areata. Treatment denoted: oral pan-JAK inhibitor, 5-10 mg twice daily. cDNA serving as the sequencing template came from extracted, reverse transcribed RNA. Assay used: immunoSEQ multiplex PCR; TCRdb lists only in-frame clones, some missing. In the table there are about 76,000 clones, around two thirds of which are singletons. The sample was CD8+ T cells sorted from blood, taken at week 24, from a patient treated with tofacitinib. Source of these receptors: a human donor with alopecia areata.

Note on this clone: Compared with germline, one end of the junction differs, possibly owing to a read error. The chain employs TRBV6-5 and TRBJ2-2, with D perhaps matching TRBD1 or TRBD2 (5 bases each). The CDR3 covers 15 residues. Germline CDR1 and CDR2: MNHEY and SVGAGI. The CDR3 loop reads CAISGDAVNTGELFF. In DNA form, the CDR3 reads TGTGCCATCAGTGGGGACGCCGTAAACACCGGGGAGCTGTTTTTT.

The J gene is TRBJ2-2, the V gene TRBV7-2, with a tentative D call TRBD2 (5 bases). The V gene's germline CDR1 is SGHTA and CDR2 FQGNSA. CDR3 length: 15 residues. V was cut by 5 bases and J by 6 bases, with 16 bases left in between. CDR3 sequence: CASSPITNGAGELFF. CDR3 nucleotides: TGTGCCAGCAGCCCCATCACTAACGGGGCCGGGGAGCTGTTTTTT.

The V call is TRBV29-1, the J call TRBJ2-3, with 7 bases fitting TRBD2. The CDR3 runs 19 residues. J was trimmed by 1 base and V by 3 bases; bases with no gene match: 19. Germline V gene lookup returns CDR1 SQVTM and CDR2 ANQGSEA. CDR3 loop: CSVETPLGGGSPGTDTQYF. The CDR3 DNA sequence: TGCAGCGTTGAGACCCCTCTCGGTGGCGGGAGCCCCGGCACAGATACGCAGTATTTT.

The chain uses TRBV27 and TRBJ2-7; D gene ambiguous. Germline V lookup: CDR1 MNHEY, CDR2 SMNVEV (reference sequence). Trimming took 5 bases from V and 11 from J, leaving 19 bases between them. This CDR3 spans 13 amino acids. CDR3 amino acids: CASSPGDPLVEYF. CDR3 coding DNA: TGTGCCAGCAGTCCCGGAGACCCTCTCGTGGAGTACTTC.

This clone was observed once. The chain couples TRBV5-1 to TRBJ1-5; 9 positions agree with TRBD1. The J segment lost 1 base and the V segment lost 4 bases, leaving 6 bases of the junction unmatched. The germline V gene encodes CDR1 SGHRS and CDR2 YFSETQ. This CDR3 has 16 residues. The CDR3 nucleotides are TGCGCCAGCAGCCCAACAGGGGGCGAAAGCAATCAGCCCCAGCATTTT. Translation: CASSPTGGESNQPQHF.

The chain combines TRBV4-1 with TRBJ2-3; 9 nucleotides align to TRBD2. From germline, CDR1 is MGHRA and CDR2 YSYEKL. The CDR3 length is 18 residues. V lost 1 base and J lost 1; bases outside the gene matches: 9. CDR3 coding DNA: TGCGCCAGCAGCCAAGTAACACCACTAGCGGGTCGCACAGATACGCAGTATTTT. This translates into CASSQVTPLAGRTDTQYF.

The V and J genes are TRBV27 and TRBJ2-5; D gene uncertain. The germline V gene has CDR1 MNHEY and CDR2 SMNVEV (reference sequence). Trimming took 0 bases from V and 5 from J, leaving 10 bases between them. CDR3 length: 14 amino acids. Here the CDR3 DNA reads TGTGCCAGCAGTTTATCGTTAGGCTTGGAGACCCAGTACTTC. This translates into CASSLSLGLETQYF.

This clone has only one observation. The V call is TRBV5-1, the J call TRBJ2-5; either TRBD1 or TRBD2 may fit D (5 bases each). Trimming cost V 4 bases and J 5 bases, with 21 bases left between them. The CDR3 totals 16 residues. Germline V gene data show CDR1 as SGHRS and CDR2 as YFSETQ. The CDR3 spells CASSPRGIGEMETQYF. CDR3 nucleotide sequence: TGCGCCAGCAGCCCCCGGGGTATAGGGGAAATGGAGACCCAGTACTTC. Full variable domain (outside the CDR3, taken from reference TRBV5-1 and TRBJ2-5): KAGVTQTPRYLIKTRGQQVTLSCSPISGHRSVSWYQQTPGQGLQFLFEYFSETQRNKGNFPGRFSGRQFSNSRSEMNVSTLELGDSALYLCASSPRGIGEMETQYFGPGTRLLVL.

The chain employs TRBV29-1 and TRBJ2-2; tentative D call: TRBD1 (5 bases). CDR3 length: 13 residues. The V end was cut by 4 bases, the J end by 1 base, with 7 bases between. Germline-derived CDR1 and CDR2 are SQVTM and ANQGSEA. The CDR3 loop reads CSVGQGNTGELFF. The CDR3 DNA is TGCAGCGTTGGGCAGGGGAACACCGGGGAGCTGTTTTTT.

This clone was observed a few times. The chain carries TRBV4-3 and TRBJ2-3; D ambiguous. This CDR3 is built from 11 residues. The germline V gene has CDR1 LGHNA and CDR2 YSLEER. Trimming removed 1 base at V and 5 bases at J, with 1 base between. Here the CDR3 reads CASSQGDTQYF. For the CDR3, the DNA is TGCGCCAGCAGCCAAGGAGATACGCAGTATTTT.

V and J are TRBV5-1 and TRBJ2-3; 11 bases fit TRBD1. The CDR3 extends over 16 amino acids. V gave up 4 bases and J gave up 1 base; unmatched junction bases: 5. Germline loops: CDR1 SGHRS, CDR2 YFSETQ. The CDR3 sequence: CASSERTGGGTDTQYF. Here the CDR3 DNA reads TGCGCCAGCAGCGAGAGGACAGGGGGCGGCACAGATACGCAGTATTTT.

The chain has TRBV4-1 and TRBJ2-7, with a weak D call TRBD1 (6 bases). Germline V gene data show CDR1 as MGHRA and CDR2 as YSYEKL. The CDR3 runs to 15 residues. With 0 bases removed from V and 2 bases from J, the gap between germline ends came to 11 bases. For the CDR3, the DNA is TGCGCCAGCAGCCAAGAAACGGGACATGCCTACGAGCAGTACTTC. This sequence encodes CASSQETGHAYEQYF.

In this sample, this clone is medium-sized. This sequence joins TRBV18 and TRBJ1-4; D not resolved. The CDR3 consists of 14 residues. Germline V lookup: CDR1 KGHSH, CDR2 LQKENI. V lost 2 bases and J 7 bases, leaving 11 bases between the germline ends. The CDR3 sequence is CASSPESFSEKLFF. CDR3 nucleotide sequence: TGTGCCAGCTCACCAGAAAGTTTTAGTGAAAAACTGTTTTTT.

This clone was counted between two and nine times. The sample has other DNA sequences that encode this CDR3 too. V and J are TRBV5-1 and TRBJ2-1; 7 nucleotides align to TRBD1. The CDR3 runs 16 residues. The V gene end was trimmed by 0 bases and the J gene end by 4 bases; junction bases not matched to a gene: 7. Germline assignment: CDR1 SGHRS and CDR2 YFSETQ. The CDR3 loop is CASSLGDGQVYNEQFF. In DNA, the CDR3 is TGCGCCAGCAGCTTGGGGGACGGACAGGTTTACAATGAGCAGTTCTTC.

This clone turned up a few times. CDR3 loop: CASSFDGGSGNTIYF. The CDR3 bases are TGTGCCAGCAGCTTTGATGGGGGATCTGGAAACACCATATATTTT. The chain combines TRBV7-9 with TRBJ1-3, with D possibly TRBD1 on 5 matching bases. V was clipped by 3 bases and J by 1 base, with 10 bases between them. Per the germline V gene, CDR1 is SEHNR and CDR2 is FQNEAQ (reference sequence). The CDR3 spans 15 residues.

This clone was detected a few times. The V and J genes are TRBV5-1 and TRBJ2-1; TRBD2 is a possible D gene (6 bases). This CDR3 has 18 amino acids. CDR1 and CDR2 (germline): SGHRS, YFSETQ. V was cut by 6 bases and J by 1 base, with 23 bases left in between. This CDR3 reads CASTPTRTGAGSYNEQFF. CDR3 nucleotide sequence: TGCGCCAGCACACCCACCCGAACCGGGGCGGGATCCTACAATGAGCAGTTCTTC.

The chain employs TRBV7-9 and TRBJ2-1, with 9 nucleotides matching TRBD1. In germline, CDR1 is SEHNR, CDR2 FQNEAQ (reference sequence). CDR3 length: 17 residues. V lost 5 bases and J lost 2; bases outside the gene matches: 10. CDR3 bases: TGTGCCAGCAGCAACCCTCGAGGACAGGGGCCCTACAATGAGCAGTTCTTC. This gives the protein CASSNPRGQGPYNEQFF.

This clone was seen ten or more times. The genes are TRBV27 and TRBJ1-2; the D is unclear. This CDR3 has 14 residues. CDR1 and CDR2 from the germline V gene are MNHEY and SMNVEV (reference sequence). V was cut by 5 bases and J by 4 bases, with 14 bases left in between. The CDR3 nucleotides read TGTGCCAGCAGTCCGCCGGGGTTACTCTATGGCTACACCTTC. This gives the protein CASSPPGLLYGYTF.

The chain uses TRBV10-3 and TRBJ1-2; TRBD1 might be the D (5 bases). Germline CDR1 is ENHRY and CDR2 is SYGVKD. Trimming took off 9 bases at V and 7 bases at J, with 12 bases between the two ends. The CDR3 contains 11 residues. CDR3 protein: CAIQGSRGYTF. As DNA, the CDR3 is TGTGCCATTCAGGGTTCGCGTGGCTACACCTTC.

V gene TRBV9 combines with J gene TRBJ2-1; the D is unclear. The CDR3 extends over 14 amino acids. The germline CDR1 and CDR2 sequences are SGDLS and YYNGEE. Deletions cut 0 bases from V and 6 bases from J, with 10 bases between. This CDR3 is CASSVVSSRNEQFF. CDR3 DNA sequence: TGTGCCAGCAGCGTAGTAAGCTCGCGCAATGAGCAGTTCTTC.

The gene calls are TRBV5-1 and TRBJ1-1, with D perhaps matching TRBD1 (5 bases). The CDR3 has 13 amino acids. In germline, CDR1 is SGHRS, CDR2 YFSETQ. V gave up 6 bases and J gave up 0 bases, with 9 bases separating them. CDR3 DNA sequence: TGCGCCAGCAAGGCAGGGATGAACACTGAAGCTTTCTTT. It codes for CASKAGMNTEAFF. Filled out from reference TRBV5-1 and TRBJ1-1, the complete variable domain reads KAGVTQTPRYLIKTRGQQVTLSCSPISGHRSVSWYQQTPGQGLQFLFEYFSETQRNKGNFPGRFSGRQFSNSRSEMNVSTLELGDSALYLCASKAGMNTEAFFGQGTRLTVV.

The chain combines TRBV27 with TRBJ1-4; 10 nucleotides align to TRBD1. The trim removed 4 bases at V and 14 bases at J, leaving 13 bases unmatched. Germline-derived CDR1 and CDR2 are MNHEY and SMNVEV (reference sequence). The CDR3 has 15 residues. The CDR3 bases are TGTGCCAGCAGTTCTCACCCGGGACAGGGGCCCCCTCTGTTTTTT. It is translated as CASSSHPGQGPPLFF.

This clone was detected a few times. The J gene is TRBJ2-5, the V gene TRBV29-1, with unresolved D. The length of the CDR3 is 13 residues. Per germline, CDR1 SQVTM and CDR2 ANQGSEA. V lost 4 bases to trimming and J lost 2 bases, with 11 bases between them. The CDR3 reads CSVVAPLQETQYF. CDR3 coding DNA: TGCAGCGTTGTGGCCCCCTTGCAAGAGACCCAGTACTTC.

The chain joins TRBV5-1 to TRBJ2-1; D is ambiguous. The CDR3 is 13 amino acids. Trimming took off 2 bases at V and 12 bases at J, with 15 bases between the two ends. Germline loops: CDR1 SGHRS, CDR2 YFSETQ. The CDR3 protein is CASSFGPQVGQFF. The CDR3 DNA follows: TGCGCCAGCAGCTTCGGGCCCCAGGTCGGGCAGTTCTTC.

The genes are TRBV15 and TRBJ1-1, with a weak D call TRBD1 (5 bases). The CDR3 loop spans 14 amino acids. Germline CDR1 and CDR2: LNHNV and YYDKDF (reference sequence). V dropped 6 bases and J dropped 5 bases, with 16 bases sitting between them. CDR3 nucleotide sequence: TGTGCCACCAGAGGGACGTCTCTGGGGACTGAAGCTTTCTTT. Protein: CATRGTSLGTEAFF.